Below, 17 T cell receptor beta chains from the same sample are listed, as sequenced in a study of molecular identifiers for immune sequencing clone quantification. TCRdb re-analysed the PCR reads in MiXCR, keeping a single row per CDR3 protein. The data contain 490,000 or so distinct CDR3 sequences, about 20% of them singletons. Sequencing used naive CD8+ T cells from blood, with Jurkat cell RNA spiked in. This sample's subset: FACS-sorted CD8+CD4-CCR7+CD45RA+ naive T cells. These receptor sequences come from a human donor in good health. Some libraries in this study had Jurkat cell RNA spiked in.

This clonotype was counted only a few times. The junction differs from germline at one of its ends, possibly a read error. This sequence joins TRBV7-9 and TRBJ1-1; D remains unclear. Germline CDR1 is SEHNR and CDR2 is FQNEAQ (reference sequence). This CDR3 spans 12 amino acids. The CDR3 DNA reads TGTGCCGGCAGCCCCCCGACAACTGAAGCTTTCTTT. This gives the protein CAGSPPTTEAFF.

This clonotype has just a few counts. The chain carries TRBV12-3 or TRBV12-4 and TRBJ2-1; the match to TRBD1 covers 8 bases. The CDR3 is 14 amino acids. V shed 5 bases, J shed 5 bases, and the junction held 5 bases outside the gene matches. CDR3 in amino acids: CASSPDRADNEQFF. CDR3 bases: TGTGCCAGCAGTCCGGACAGGGCCGACAATGAGCAGTTCTTC.

This clonotype has at least ten counts. This sequence joins TRBV18 and TRBJ1-1; D remains ambiguous. From germline, CDR1 is KGHSH and CDR2 LQKENI. Trimming removed 3 bases from V and 1 base from J, with 6 bases in between. The CDR3 length is 13 residues. In DNA, the CDR3 is TGTGCCAGCTCACCTAGGGAGAACACTGAAGCTTTCTTT. Amino acids: CASSPRENTEAFF.

This clonotype was seen repeatedly, ten times or more. J is TRBJ1-2 and V is TRBV20-1; D remains unclear. The CDR3 has 12 amino acids. CDR1 DFQATT and CDR2 SNEGSKA come from the germline V gene (reference sequence). The ends were cut back, 2 bases at V and 6 bases at J, with 10 bases in the middle. The CDR3, as DNA: TGCAGTGCTAGAACGGGGTTAGATGGCTACACCTTC. Translated: CSARTGLDGYTF.

CDR3 sequence reads: CASSSGQGRDTEAFF. CDR3 sequence (DNA): TGTGCCAGCAGCTCGGGACAAGGGCGGGACACTGAAGCTTTCTTT. V and J are TRBV13 and TRBJ1-1; possible D gene TRBD1, 6 bases. Germline V gene sequence: CDR1 PRHDT, CDR2 FYEKMQ (reference sequence). The CDR3 is 15 residues long. Trimming removed 4 bases at V and 3 bases at J, with 15 bases between.

J is TRBJ1-5 and V is TRBV7-2, with a weak D call TRBD1 (5 bases). Trimming shortened V by 8 bases and J by 1 base, and 15 bases separated the two germline ends. This CDR3 comprises 15 residues. Germline lookup yields CDR1 SGHTA and CDR2 FQGNSA. The CDR3 coding sequence is TGTGCCAGCCGTCCGGGACGGTCAAGCAATCAGCCCCAGCATTTT. Protein: CASRPGRSSNQPQHF.

In its sample, this clonotype was seen many times. This chain links TRBV5-6 with TRBJ2-7; no definite D call. The CDR3 length is 13 residues. The V gene lost 2 bases and the J gene lost 3 bases, with 9 bases spanning the gap. Germline V CDR1 and CDR2: SGHDT, YYEEEE. The CDR3 DNA follows: TGTGCCAGCAGCTTAGGTGCCCTCTACGAGCAGTACTTC. Translation gives CASSLGALYEQYF.

This clonotype has at least ten counts. This chain links TRBV27 with TRBJ1-1; the D gene is possibly TRBD1 (5 bases). The ends were cut back, 3 bases at V and 3 bases at J, with 20 bases in the middle. Germline V gene lookup returns CDR1 MNHEY and CDR2 SMNVEV (reference sequence). The CDR3 length is 17 residues. The CDR3 coding sequence is TGTGCCAGCAGTTTGGGCCGGGACCGGTTGCTAGACACTGAAGCTTTCTTT. Translated: CASSLGRDRLLDTEAFF.

The chain carries TRBV28 and TRBJ1-6; a possible D gene is TRBD1 (5 bases). Germline CDR1 and CDR2: MDHEN and SYDVKM. Trimming removed 4 bases at V and 8 bases at J, with 15 bases between. The length of the CDR3 is 15 residues. CDR3 nucleotides: TGTGCCAGCAGTTGGAGGGGCAGGGCGGATTCACCCCTCCACTTT. Amino acids: CASSWRGRADSPLHF. The full variable domain, with the rest looked up from reference TRBV28 and TRBJ1-6, is DVKVTQSSRYLVKRTGEKVFLECVQDMDHENMFWYRQDPGLGLRLIYFSYDVKMKEKGDIPEGYSVSREKKERFSLILESASTNQTSMYLCASSWRGRADSPLHFGNGTRLTVT.

This clonotype was observed a few times. The chain combines TRBV27 with TRBJ1-5, with TRBD1 as a possible D gene (5 bases). Germline lookup yields CDR1 MNHEY and CDR2 SMNVEV (reference sequence). CDR3 length: 13 amino acids. V was pared by 5 bases and J by 6 bases, with 11 bases between. The CDR3 DNA reads TGTGCCAGCAGTGAGACAGCAGCTCAGCCCCAGCATTTT. As protein: CASSETAAQPQHF.

This clonotype was seen a few times. This chain connects TRBV14 to TRBJ2-2; TRBD1 agrees at 9 bases. The junction had 7 bases not matched to a gene; V was cut back by 1 base and J by 4 bases. The CDR3 totals 17 residues. Per germline, CDR1 SGHDN and CDR2 FVKESK. CDR3 nucleotide sequence: TGTGCCAGCAGCCAAGGCCGGGACAGGGAGACCACCGGGGAGCTGTTTTTT. Translated: CASSQGRDRETTGELFF.

Comments on this clonotype: The germline gene is not matched at one end of the junction; a read error may be the cause. This chain links TRBV29-1 with TRBJ2-2, with 7 bases aligning to TRBD2. The CDR3 totals 13 residues. Germline lookup yields CDR1 SQVTM and CDR2 ANQGSEA. The CDR3, as DNA: TGCAGCGGGGAGGGAGATGACACCGGGGAGCTGTCTTTT. It translates to CSGEGDDTGELSF.

This clonotype was counted many times. The chain is built from TRBV29-1 and TRBJ2-1, with 12 bases aligning to TRBD2. The CDR3 loop spans 16 amino acids. Germline CDR1 is SQVTM and CDR2 is ANQGSEA. Trimming cost V 0 bases and J 2 bases; bases outside gene matches: 2. The CDR3 region is CSVEEGLAGPYNEQFF. In nucleotides, the CDR3 is TGCAGCGTTGAAGAAGGACTAGCGGGGCCCTACAATGAGCAGTTCTTC.

This clonotype turned up a few times. The chain is built from TRBV6-2 or TRBV6-3 and TRBJ1-2, with 7 nucleotides matching TRBD1. CDR3 length equals 14 residues. CDR1 and CDR2 (germline): MNHEY, SVGEGT. With V trimmed by 5 bases and J by 3 bases, 6 bases remained unmatched. The chain's CDR3 is CASSHAGTDYGYTF. The CDR3 nucleotides are TGTGCCAGCAGTCACGCCGGGACAGACTATGGCTACACCTTC.

This chain joins TRBV27 and TRBJ2-7; TRBD1 might be the D (6 bases). The CDR3 spans 13 residues. The V end was cut by 8 bases, the J end by 5 bases, with 16 bases between. Germline V gene data show CDR1 as MNHEY and CDR2 as SMNVEV (reference sequence). For the CDR3, the DNA is TGTGCCAGCCGCCTCTTGGGGGCCGACGAGCAGTACTTC. Translated: CASRLLGADEQYF.

This clonotype came up many times. This sequence joins TRBV29-1 and TRBJ1-1, with no clear D. The CDR3 loop spans 12 amino acids. Germline V gene sequence: CDR1 SQVTM, CDR2 ANQGSEA. Trimming stripped 0 bases from V and 6 bases from J, with 8 bases between. Here the CDR3 reads CSVEDGEPEAFF. CDR3 coding DNA: TGCAGCGTTGAAGACGGGGAACCTGAAGCTTTCTTT.

The CDR3 spells CASSSTDLTRDVDYNEQFF. CDR3 nucleotides: TGTGCCAGCAGCTCTACAGACCTCACTCGGGACGTTGATTACAATGAGCAGTTCTTC. V gene TRBV7-9 combines with J gene TRBJ2-1; D could derive from TRBD1 or TRBD2 (5 bases each). The CDR3 length is 19 residues. The germline V and J ends were trimmed by 4 bases and 4 bases, with 26 bases remaining between them. Germline V gives CDR1 SEHNR, CDR2 FQNEAQ (reference sequence).